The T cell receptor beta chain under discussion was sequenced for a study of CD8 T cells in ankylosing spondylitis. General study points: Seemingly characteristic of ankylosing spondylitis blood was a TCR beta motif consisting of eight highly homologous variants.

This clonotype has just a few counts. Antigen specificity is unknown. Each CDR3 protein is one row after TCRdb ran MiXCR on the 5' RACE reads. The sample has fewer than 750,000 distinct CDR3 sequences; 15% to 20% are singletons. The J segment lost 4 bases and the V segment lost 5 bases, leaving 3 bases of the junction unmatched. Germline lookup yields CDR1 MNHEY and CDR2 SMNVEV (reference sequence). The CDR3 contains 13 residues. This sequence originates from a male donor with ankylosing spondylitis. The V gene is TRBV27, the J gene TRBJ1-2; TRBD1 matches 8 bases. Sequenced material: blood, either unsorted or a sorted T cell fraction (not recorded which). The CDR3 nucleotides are TGTGCCAGCAGTCCAGGGGGCCGCTATGGCTACACCTTC. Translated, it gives CASSPGGRYGYTF.